The sequence of this TCR beta chain was determined in a study of CD8 T cells in ankylosing spondylitis (dated by TCRdb to the late 2010s). For context, the study as a whole: The study profiled T cell receptor beta repertoires in healthy donors and ankylosing spondylitis patients to find disease-linked TCR variants. The full study cohort was made up of 25 to 30 ankylosing spondylitis patients and 108 healthy donors. Peripheral blood was sampled, and synovial fluid was also collected from ankylosing spondylitis patients.

V was cut back by 1 base and J by 6 bases, leaving a gap of 13 bases between them. Inclusive of the bounding cysteine and phenylalanine, the CDR3 is 15 residues long. The entry retains the CDR3 DNA only, 45 bases that are in frame from base 1. CDR1 and CDR2 (MGHRA, YSYEKL) derive from the germline V gene. Synovial fluid samples were matched to blood samples from the same ankylosing spondylitis patients. The instrument was an Illumina HiSeq 2500. TCR beta libraries were prepared by quantitative 5'-RACE with molecular barcodes. As for the authors' bioinformatics: A new computational method based on a probabilistic model of VDJ rearrangement was used to identify disease-linked TCR variants. Through fastp at Q25 and MiXCR, TCRdb rebuilt clones from the public reads, retaining in-frame beta chains. Rows are combined by CDR3 protein, so each entry shows the most common genes and DNA. These V and J calls rely on TCRdb rather than the paper's analysis. The sample includes approximately 140,000 distinct CDR3 sequences, with approximately 44% observed a single time. In total, the top ten clones hold 15% of the sample.

Only one count was recorded for this clonotype. The antigen this receptor binds is unknown. Qualities for individual bases were not recorded, and no much larger clone is one base off. One read alone lends weak support. What the authors observed across the whole study: In peripheral blood, the disease-linked clones were found at relatively low frequencies and had a CD8+ phenotype. A TCR beta motif made up of several highly homologous amino acid variants appeared to be characteristic of blood from ankylosing spondylitis patients. Some of the motif variants had been reported before in the synovial fluid and blood of reactive arthritis patients, a finding that suggests common disease-initiation mechanisms. According to the report, matched synovial fluid samples from ankylosing spondylitis patients were significantly enriched for the disease-linked clones.

The rearrangement joined TRBV4-1 to TRBJ1-5; TRBD1 might be the D gene, on 6 matching bases. This sequence originates from a male donor with ankylosing spondylitis. Material: synovial fluid, either unsorted or a sorted T cell fraction (not recorded which). The CDR3 here reads CASSQGPRGGQPQHF. The DNA is as follows: TGCGCCAGCAGCCAAGGGCCGAGAGGGGGTCAGCCCCAGCATTTT.